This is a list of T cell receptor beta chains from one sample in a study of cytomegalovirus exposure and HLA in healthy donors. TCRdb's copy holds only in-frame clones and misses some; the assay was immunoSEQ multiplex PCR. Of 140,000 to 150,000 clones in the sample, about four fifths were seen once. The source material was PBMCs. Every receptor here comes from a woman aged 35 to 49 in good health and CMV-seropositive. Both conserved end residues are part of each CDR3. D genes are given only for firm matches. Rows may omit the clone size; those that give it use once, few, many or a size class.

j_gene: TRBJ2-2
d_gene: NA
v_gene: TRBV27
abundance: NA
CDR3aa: CASSLYRHTGELFF
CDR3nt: TGTGCCAGCAGTTTATACAGACACACCGGGGAGCTGTTTTTT

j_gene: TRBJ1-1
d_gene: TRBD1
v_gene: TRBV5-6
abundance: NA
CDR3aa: CASSLQGEGTEAFF
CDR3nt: TGTGCCAGCAGCTTACAGGGGGAGGGCACTGAAGCTTTCTTT

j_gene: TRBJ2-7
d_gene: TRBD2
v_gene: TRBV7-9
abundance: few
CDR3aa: CASSSYQGLAGEVANEQYF
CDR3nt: TGTGCCAGCAGCTCCTACCAGGGACTAGCGGGAGAGGTGGCAAACGAGCAGTACTTC

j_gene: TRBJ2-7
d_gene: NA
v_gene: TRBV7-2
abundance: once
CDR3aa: CASSLADEGYEQYF
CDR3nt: TGTGCCAGCAGCTTAGCGGACGAGGGCTACGAGCAGTACTTC

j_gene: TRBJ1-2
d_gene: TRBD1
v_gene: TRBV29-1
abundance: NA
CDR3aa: CSITGAQDHNYGYTF
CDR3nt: TGCAGCATCACAGGGGCCCAGGACCATAACTATGGCTACACCTTC

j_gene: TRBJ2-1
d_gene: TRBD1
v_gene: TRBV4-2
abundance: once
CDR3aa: CASSQDRTGNTYNEQFF
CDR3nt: TGTGCCAGCAGCCAAGACCGGACAGGGAATACCTACAATGAGCAGTTCTTC

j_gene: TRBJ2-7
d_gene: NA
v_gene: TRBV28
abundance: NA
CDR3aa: CASSSQGAGVYEQYF
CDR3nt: TGTGCCAGCAGTTCCCAGGGGGCGGGGGTGTATGAGCAGTACTTC

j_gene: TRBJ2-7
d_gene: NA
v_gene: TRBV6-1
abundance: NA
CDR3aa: CASRLTSSTHEQYF
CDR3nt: TGTGCCAGCAGGTTGACTAGTTCAACCCACGAGCAGTACTTC

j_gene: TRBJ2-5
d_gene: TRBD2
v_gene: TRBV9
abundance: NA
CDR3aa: CASSVGLAGGKQETQYF
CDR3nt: TGTGCCAGCAGCGTGGGGCTAGCGGGCGGCAAGCAAGAGACCCAGTACTTC

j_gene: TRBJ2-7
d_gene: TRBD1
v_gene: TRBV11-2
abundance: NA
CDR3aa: CASSFDRDSSYEQYF
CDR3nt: TGTGCCAGCAGCTTTGACAGGGATAGCTCCTACGAGCAGTACTTC

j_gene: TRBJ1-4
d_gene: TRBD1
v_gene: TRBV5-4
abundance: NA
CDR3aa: CASSQQGDEKLFF
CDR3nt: TGTGCCAGCAGCCAACAGGGGGATGAAAAACTGTTTTTT

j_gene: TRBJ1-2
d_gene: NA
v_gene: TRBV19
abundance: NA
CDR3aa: CASRPGGTPVGYTF
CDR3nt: TGTGCCAGTCGTCCGGGGGGGACACCCGTTGGGTACACCTTC

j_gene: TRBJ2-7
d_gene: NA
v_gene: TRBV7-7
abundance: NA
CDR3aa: CASTTGGVAYEQYF
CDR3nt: TGTGCTAGCACCACTGGAGGTGTGGCCTACGAGCAGTACTTC

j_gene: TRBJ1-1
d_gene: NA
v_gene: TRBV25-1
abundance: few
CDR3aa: CASSEYGSGAFF
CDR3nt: TGTGCCAGCAGTGAATATGGCAGCGGCGCTTTCTTT

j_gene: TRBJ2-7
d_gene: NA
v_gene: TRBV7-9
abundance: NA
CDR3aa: CASSSHLEQYF
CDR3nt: TGTGCCAGCAGCTCCCACCTCGAGCAGTACTTC

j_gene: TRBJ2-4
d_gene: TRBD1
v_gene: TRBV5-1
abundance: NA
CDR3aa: CASSEDRPKNIQYF
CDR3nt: TGCGCCAGCAGCGAGGACAGGCCCAAAAACATTCAGTACTTC

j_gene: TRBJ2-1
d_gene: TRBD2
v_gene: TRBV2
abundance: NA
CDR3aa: CASRTSGYNEQFF
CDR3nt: TGTGCCAGCAGGACTAGCGGGTACAATGAGCAGTTCTTC

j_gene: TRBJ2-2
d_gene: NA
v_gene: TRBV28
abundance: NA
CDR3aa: CASSLAAINTGELFF
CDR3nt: TGTGCCAGCAGTTTGGCAGCGATTAACACCGGGGAGCTGTTTTTT

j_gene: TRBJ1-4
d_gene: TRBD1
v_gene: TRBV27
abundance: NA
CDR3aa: CASSRQGAPTNEKLFF
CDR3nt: TGTGCCAGCAGTCGTCAGGGGGCGCCGACTAATGAAAAACTGTTTTTT

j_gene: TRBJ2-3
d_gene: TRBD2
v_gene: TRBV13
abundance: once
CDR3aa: CASSALAGGGTQYF
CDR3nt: TGTGCCAGCAGCGCCCTAGCGGGAGGGGGTACGCAGTATTTT

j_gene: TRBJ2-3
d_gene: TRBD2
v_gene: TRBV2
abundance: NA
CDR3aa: CASSDTSGSVGTQYF
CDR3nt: TGTGCCAGCAGTGACACTAGCGGGAGTGTAGGTACGCAGTATTTT

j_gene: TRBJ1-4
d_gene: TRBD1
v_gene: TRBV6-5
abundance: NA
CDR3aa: CASRQGVANEKLFF
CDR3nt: TGTGCCAGCCGACAGGGAGTGGCTAATGAAAAACTGTTTTTT

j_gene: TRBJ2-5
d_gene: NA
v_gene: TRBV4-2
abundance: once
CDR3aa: CASSQERRETQYF
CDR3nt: TGTGCCAGCAGCCAAGAAAGGAGAGAGACCCAGTACTTC

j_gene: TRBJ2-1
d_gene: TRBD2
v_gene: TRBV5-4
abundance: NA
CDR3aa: CASNAGLAGGPYNEQFF
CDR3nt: TGTGCCAGCAACGCGGGATTAGCGGGGGGCCCCTACAATGAGCAGTTCTTC

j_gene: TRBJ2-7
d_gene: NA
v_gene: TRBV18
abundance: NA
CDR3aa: CASSPQITFYEQYF
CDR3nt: TGTGCCAGCTCACCACAAATTACTTTCTACGAGCAGTACTTC

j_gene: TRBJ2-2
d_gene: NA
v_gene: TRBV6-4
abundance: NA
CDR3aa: CASSLQGSYTGELFF
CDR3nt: TGTGCCAGCAGCCTGCAGGGGTCGTACACCGGGGAGCTGTTTTTT

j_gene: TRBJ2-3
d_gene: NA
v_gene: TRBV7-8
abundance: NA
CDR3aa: CASTQMTRILGDTQYF
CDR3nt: TGTGCCAGCACCCAAATGACTAGGATCTTAGGGGATACGCAGTATTTT

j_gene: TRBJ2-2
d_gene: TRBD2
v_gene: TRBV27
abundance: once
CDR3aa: CASSGSGRADTGELFF
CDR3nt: TGTGCCAGCAGCGGGAGCGGGAGGGCCGACACCGGGGAGCTGTTTTTT

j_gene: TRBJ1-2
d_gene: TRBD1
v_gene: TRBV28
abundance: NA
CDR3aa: CASTQGAGGYTF
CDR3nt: TGTGCCAGCACTCAGGGGGCGGGGGGCTACACCTTC

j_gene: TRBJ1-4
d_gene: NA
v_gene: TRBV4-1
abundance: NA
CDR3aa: CASSQGRGTNEKLFF
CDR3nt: TGCGCCAGCAGCCAAGGCCGGGGTACTAATGAAAAACTGTTTTTT

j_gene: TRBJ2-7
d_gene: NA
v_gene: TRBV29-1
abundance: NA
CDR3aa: CSVRVQGVFEQYF
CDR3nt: TGCAGCGTAAGAGTCCAAGGGGTTTTCGAGCAGTACTTC

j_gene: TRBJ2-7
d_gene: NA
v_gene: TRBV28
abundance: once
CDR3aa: CASSFVKGYEQYF
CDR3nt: TGTGCCAGCAGTTTCGTCAAGGGGTACGAGCAGTACTTC

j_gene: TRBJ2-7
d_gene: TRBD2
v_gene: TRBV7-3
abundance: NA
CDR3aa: CASSPQGLAGGEQYF
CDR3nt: TGTGCCAGCAGCCCCCAAGGACTAGCGGGAGGCGAGCAGTACTTC

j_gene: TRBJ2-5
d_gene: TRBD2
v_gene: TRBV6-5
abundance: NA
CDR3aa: CASSSTSGSQETQYF
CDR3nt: TGTGCCAGCAGTTCTACTAGCGGGAGCCAAGAGACCCAGTACTTC

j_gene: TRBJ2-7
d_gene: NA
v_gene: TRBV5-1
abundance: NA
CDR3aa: CASSPGLSGNSEQYF
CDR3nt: TGCGCCAGCAGCCCAGGATTGTCAGGGAATAGCGAGCAGTACTTC

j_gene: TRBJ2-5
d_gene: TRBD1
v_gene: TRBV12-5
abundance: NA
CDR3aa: CASGLGTAETQYF
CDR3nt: TGTGCTAGTGGCCTCGGGACAGCAGAGACCCAGTACTTC

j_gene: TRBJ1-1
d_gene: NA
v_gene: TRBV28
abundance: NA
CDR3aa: CASKLSVTEAFF
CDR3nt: TGTGCCAGCAAGCTCTCGGTCACTGAAGCTTTCTTT